Listed below are T cell receptor beta chains from one sample, sequenced in a study of cytomegalovirus exposure and HLA in healthy donors. TCRdb keeps only in-frame clones here, not all; method: immunoSEQ multiplex PCR. The sample consists of approximately 160,000 clones, under 85% of them appearing once. What was sequenced was PBMCs. Receptor source: a man younger than 35 in good health and CMV-seronegative. Each CDR3 is given with its conserved first and last residue. A D gene is named only where the DNA matches it firmly. Size values are once, few and many counts, or a class for expanded clones, and some rows have none.

j_call d_call clone_size v_call cdr3_nt cdr3_aa
TRBJ2-2 NA NA TRBV28 TGTGCCAGCAGTTTACTTCAGTCCGGGGAGCTGTTTTTT CASSLLQSGELFF
TRBJ2-7 NA NA TRBV2 TGTGCCATCATTTGGATAGACAGTTTATCTTCCTACGAGCAGTACTTC CAIIWIDSLSSYEQYF
TRBJ2-1 TRBD2 NA TRBV7-9 TGTGCCAGCAGCTTACTAGCGGGAGGGCCCTATGAGCAGTTCTTC CASSLLAGGPYEQFF
TRBJ2-7 NA once TRBV18 TGTGCCAGCTCCATCCCAAACAAGGACACCAACCCCTACGAGCAGTACTTC CASSIPNKDTNPYEQYF
TRBJ2-7 TRBD1 NA TRBV6-5 TGTGCCAGCGTGGGACAGGGAGACTACGAGCAGTACTTC CASVGQGDYEQYF
TRBJ1-2 NA NA TRBV6-5 TGTGCCAGCAGTTATGGCGGGGGGGGTCGAGGCTACACCTTC CASSYGGGGRGYTF
TRBJ1-1 NA once TRBV20-1 TGCAGTGCTAGCCTTAACACTGAAGCTTTCTTT CSASLNTEAFF
TRBJ2-5 TRBD2 NA TRBV7-7 TGTGCTAGCAGCTTCCCAACTAGCGGGGGGGCGTCAACCCAGTACTTC CASSFPTSGGASTQYF
TRBJ2-5 NA NA TRBV7-8 TGTGCCAGCAGCTTAGTTTTTTATGGGAGGGGGAGAATCCAAGAGACCCAGTACTTC CASSLVFYGRGRIQETQYF
TRBJ2-1 TRBD1 NA TRBV19 TGTGCCAGTAGTATCTACAGGGGGTTGGATGAGCAGTTCTTC CASSIYRGLDEQFF
TRBJ2-3 TRBD1 NA TRBV4-1 TGCGCCAGCAGCCAAATCGGACAGGGGAAAGATACGCAGTATTTT CASSQIGQGKDTQYF
TRBJ1-1 NA NA TRBV7-9 TGTGCCAGCAGCTTTTCGAGGGGGAAACTGAACACTGAAGCTTTCTTT CASSFSRGKLNTEAFF
TRBJ1-1 TRBD1 once TRBV5-8 TGTGCCAGCAGCTTAACAGGGGGCGCGGACACTGAAGCTTTCTTT CASSLTGGADTEAFF
TRBJ2-7 NA NA TRBV7-9 TGTGCCACCCGAGGGGGGGTCGAGCAGTACTTC CATRGGVEQYF
TRBJ1-4 NA NA TRBV4-3 TGCGCCAGCAGCCAAGAAGTCCCAGGGGCGGCAACTAATGAAAAACTGTTTTTT CASSQEVPGAATNEKLFF
TRBJ1-5 TRBD1 NA TRBV19 TGTGCCAGTAGGTCAACAGGGGCTGGGAATCAGCCCCAGCATTTT CASRSTGAGNQPQHF
TRBJ2-1 NA NA TRBV27 TGTGCCAGCAGTAAGCAGGGATTTAATGAGCAGTTCTTC CASSKQGFNEQFF
TRBJ2-1 NA NA TRBV27 TGTGCCAGCAGCCCGGTGGACACCATAATCGAGGATGAGCAGTTCTTC CASSPVDTIIEDEQFF
TRBJ1-4 NA once TRBV19 TGTGCCAGTAGTATCGGGGGGGAAAAACTGTTTTTT CASSIGGEKLFF
TRBJ1-2 TRBD1 NA TRBV28 TGTGCCACCCAAGGACAGGGGGCTAACTATGGCTACACCTTC CATQGQGANYGYTF
TRBJ2-3 NA NA TRBV4-3 TGCGCCAGCAGCCAAGAGGGCCCTGCCTACACAGATACGCAGTATTTT CASSQEGPAYTDTQYF
TRBJ2-4 NA NA TRBV7-9 TGTGCCAGCAGCCTAACCCAGCCAGGGGTCAAAAACATTCAGTACTTC CASSLTQPGVKNIQYF
TRBJ1-2 NA NA TRBV29-1 TGCAGCGTTGCCCCAAGGTTGACAGCGCTGTACTATGGCTACACCTTC CSVAPRLTALYYGYTF
TRBJ1-2 TRBD1 NA TRBV18 TGTGCCAGCTCACCCTCAGATGGACAGGGCCCCTATGGCTACACCTTC CASSPSDGQGPYGYTF
TRBJ2-1 NA NA TRBV7-2 TGTGCCAGCAGCTCCGAGGAGGGGGCGAATGAGCAGTTCTTC CASSSEEGANEQFF
TRBJ2-5 TRBD1 NA TRBV6-5 TGTGCCAGCAGTTTCAGGGGGGAGACCCAGTACTTC CASSFRGETQYF
TRBJ2-1 NA NA TRBV7-9 TGTGCCAGCAGCTCAGGAGCTGGGGGGAATGAGCAGTTCTTC CASSSGAGGNEQFF
TRBJ2-3 TRBD1 NA TRBV10-3 TGTGCCATCAGTGAGTCGACAGGGCTAGATACGCAGTATTTT CAISESTGLDTQYF
TRBJ2-2 TRBD2 NA TRBV2 TGTGCCAGCAGTGAGAGCGGGGGGCGAACCGGGGAGCTGTTTTTT CASSESGGRTGELFF
TRBJ2-7 TRBD1 NA TRBV18 TGTGCCAGCTCACAACGACAGGGCGGTGACGAGCAGTACTTC CASSQRQGGDEQYF
TRBJ2-2 NA few TRBV6-4 TGTGCCAGCCGTACAGGGAAGCACACCGGGGAGCTGTTTTTT CASRTGKHTGELFF
TRBJ2-5 NA NA TRBV5-8 TGTGCCAGCACTCTTGCAGGGCCGAGTTTAGAGACCCAGTACTTC CASTLAGPSLETQYF
TRBJ2-1 TRBD2 NA TRBV7-2 TGTGCCAGCAGCCGAAAGTCACTAGCGGGAGGTTCGAATGAGCAGTTCTTC CASSRKSLAGGSNEQFF
TRBJ2-5 NA NA TRBV7-2 TGTGCCAGCAGCTTTCAGGCAGGAGAGACCCAGTACTTC CASSFQAGETQYF
TRBJ1-1 NA NA TRBV19 TGTGCCAGTACCCCAACCGCCCGGGGGGCCGTTGACACTGAAGCTTTCTTT CASTPTARGAVDTEAFF
TRBJ1-2 NA NA TRBV6-5 TGTGCCAGCAGTTACCGACGGGTGGGCTATGGCTACACCTTC CASSYRRVGYGYTF
TRBJ1-2 NA NA TRBV27 TGTGCCAGCAGTTCACAGAGTAACTATGGCTACACCTTC CASSSQSNYGYTF
TRBJ2-1 NA NA TRBV5-1 TGCGCCAGCAGCCTAGGTGAGGTCGTGAAAGAGCAGTTCTTC CASSLGEVVKEQFF
TRBJ2-2 TRBD1 NA TRBV11-2 TGTGCCAGCAGTACCGGGACAGCACGCACCGGGGAGCTGTTTTTT CASSTGTARTGELFF
TRBJ1-1 NA once TRBV28 TGTGCCAGCAGTTTATTTGGGTTTCCTGGGCACACTGAAGCTTTCTTT CASSLFGFPGHTEAFF
TRBJ1-1 NA NA TRBV23-1 TGCGCCAGCACTCCGACCCTGGGGCCTTTCTTT CASTPTLGPFF
TRBJ2-5 TRBD2 NA TRBV29-1 TGCAGCGTTGGAAGACGGGAGGGCCCAGAGACCCAGTACTTC CSVGRREGPETQYF
TRBJ1-5 TRBD1 NA TRBV7-9 TGTTCCAGCAGCTCGACAGGGGGGGGGTATTTAGAGCCCCAGCATTTT CSSSSTGGGYLEPQHF
TRBJ1-2 TRBD1 once TRBV7-3 TGTGCCAGCAGCTCCCAAGGGACAGGGGGATTTGGCTACACCTTC CASSSQGTGGFGYTF
TRBJ2-1 TRBD1 NA TRBV7-9 TGTGCCAGCAGCTTAGTGGTGACAGGGAAGAATGAGCAGTTCTTC CASSLVVTGKNEQFF
TRBJ2-3 TRBD2 NA TRBV6-1 TGTGCCAGCAGTGAAGCCGCGGGAGGGAACACAGATACGCAGTATTTT CASSEAAGGNTDTQYF